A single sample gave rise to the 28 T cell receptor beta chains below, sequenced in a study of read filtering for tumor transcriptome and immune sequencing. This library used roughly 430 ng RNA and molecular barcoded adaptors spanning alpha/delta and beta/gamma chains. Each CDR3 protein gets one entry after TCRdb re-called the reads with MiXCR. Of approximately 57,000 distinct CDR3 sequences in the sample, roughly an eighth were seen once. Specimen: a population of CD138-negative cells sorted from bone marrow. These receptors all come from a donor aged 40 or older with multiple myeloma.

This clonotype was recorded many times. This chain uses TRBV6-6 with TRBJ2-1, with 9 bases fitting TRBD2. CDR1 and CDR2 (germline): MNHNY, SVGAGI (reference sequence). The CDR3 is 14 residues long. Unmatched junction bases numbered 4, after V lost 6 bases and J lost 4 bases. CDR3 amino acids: CASRGLATYNEQFF. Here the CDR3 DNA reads TGTGCCAGCAGGGGACTAGCCACTTACAATGAGCAGTTCTTC.

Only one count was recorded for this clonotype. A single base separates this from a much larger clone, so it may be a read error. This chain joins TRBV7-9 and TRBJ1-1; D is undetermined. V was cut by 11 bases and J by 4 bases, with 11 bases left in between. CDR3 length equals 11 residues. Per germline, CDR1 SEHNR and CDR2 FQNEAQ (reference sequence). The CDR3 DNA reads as TGTGCCGGCTTGACCGGCACTGAAGCTTTCTTT. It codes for CAGLTGTEAFF.

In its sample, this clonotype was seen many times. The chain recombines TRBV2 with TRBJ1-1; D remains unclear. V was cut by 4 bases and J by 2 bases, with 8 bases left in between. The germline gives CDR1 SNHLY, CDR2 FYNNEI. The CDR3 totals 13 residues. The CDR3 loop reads CASSGQKNTEAFF. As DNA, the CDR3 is TGTGCCAGCAGTGGTCAGAAAAACACTGAAGCTTTCTTT. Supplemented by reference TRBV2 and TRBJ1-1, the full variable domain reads EPEVTQTPSHQVTQMGQEVILRCVPISNHLYFYWYRQILGQKVEFLVSFYNNEISEKSEIFDDQFSVERPDGSNFTLKIRSTKLEDSAMYFCASSGQKNTEAFFGQGTRLTVV.

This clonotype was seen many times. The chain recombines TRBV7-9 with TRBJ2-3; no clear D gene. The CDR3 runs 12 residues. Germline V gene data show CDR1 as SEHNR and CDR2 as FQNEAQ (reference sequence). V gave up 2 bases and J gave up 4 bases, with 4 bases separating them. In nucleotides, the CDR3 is TGTGCCAGCAGCTTATTGTCAGATACGCAGTATTTT. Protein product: CASSLLSDTQYF.

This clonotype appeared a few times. The CDR3: CASSFGTDTGNTIYF. CDR3 nucleotide sequence: TGTGCCAGCAGCTTCGGGACGGACACTGGAAACACCATATATTTT. This chain uses TRBV7-8 with TRBJ1-3, with D possibly matching TRBD1 (5 bases). Germline CDR1 and CDR2: SGHVS and FQNEAQ. The CDR3 consists of 15 residues. V gave up 3 bases and J gave up 2 bases, with 11 bases separating them.

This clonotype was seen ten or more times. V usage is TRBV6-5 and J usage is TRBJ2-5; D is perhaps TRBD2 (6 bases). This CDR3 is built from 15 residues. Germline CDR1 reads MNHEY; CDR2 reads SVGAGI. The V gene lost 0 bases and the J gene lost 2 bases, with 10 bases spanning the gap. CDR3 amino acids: CASSYSGTVQETQYF. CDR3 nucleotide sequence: TGTGCCAGCAGTTACTCCGGGACTGTGCAAGAGACCCAGTACTTC.

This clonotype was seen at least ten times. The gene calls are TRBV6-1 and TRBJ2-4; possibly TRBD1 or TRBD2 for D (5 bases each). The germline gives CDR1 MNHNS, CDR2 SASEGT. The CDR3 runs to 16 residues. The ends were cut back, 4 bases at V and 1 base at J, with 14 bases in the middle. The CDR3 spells CASSALGGTAKNIQYF. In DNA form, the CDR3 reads TGTGCCAGCAGTGCCCTTGGGGGAACGGCCAAAAACATTCAGTACTTC.

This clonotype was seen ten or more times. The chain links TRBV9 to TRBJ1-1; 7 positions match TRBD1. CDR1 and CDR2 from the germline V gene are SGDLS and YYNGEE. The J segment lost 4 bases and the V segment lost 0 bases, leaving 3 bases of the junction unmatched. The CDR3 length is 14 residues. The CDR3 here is CASSVVQGPTEAFF. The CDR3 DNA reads TGTGCCAGCAGCGTAGTACAGGGGCCCACTGAAGCTTTCTTT.

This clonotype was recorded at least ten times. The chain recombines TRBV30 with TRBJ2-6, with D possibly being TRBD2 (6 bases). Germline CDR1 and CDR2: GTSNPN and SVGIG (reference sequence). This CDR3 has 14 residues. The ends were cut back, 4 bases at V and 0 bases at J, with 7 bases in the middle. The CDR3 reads CAWMGGSGANVLTF. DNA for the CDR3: TGTGCCTGGATGGGGGGCTCTGGGGCCAACGTCCTGACTTTC.

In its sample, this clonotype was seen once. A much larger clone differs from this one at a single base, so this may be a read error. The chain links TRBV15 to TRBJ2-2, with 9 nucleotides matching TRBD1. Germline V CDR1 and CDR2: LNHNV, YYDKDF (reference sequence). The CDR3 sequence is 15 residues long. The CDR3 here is CPTSVTGGAVGELFF. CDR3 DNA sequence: TGTCCCACCAGCGTCACAGGGGGCGCGGTAGGGGAGCTGTTTTTT.

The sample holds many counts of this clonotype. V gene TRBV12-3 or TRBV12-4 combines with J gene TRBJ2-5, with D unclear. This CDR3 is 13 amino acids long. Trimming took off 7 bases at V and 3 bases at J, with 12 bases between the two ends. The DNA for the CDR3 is TGTGCCAGCACCTTGAGGCAGAAAGAGACCCAGTACTTC. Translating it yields CASTLRQKETQYF.

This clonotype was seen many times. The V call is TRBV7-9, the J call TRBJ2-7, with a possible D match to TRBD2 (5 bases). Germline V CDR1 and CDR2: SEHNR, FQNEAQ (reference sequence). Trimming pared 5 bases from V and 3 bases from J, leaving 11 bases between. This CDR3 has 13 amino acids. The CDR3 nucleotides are TGTGCCAGCAGCCCCCGAGGGAGCTACGAGCAGTACTTC. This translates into CASSPRGSYEQYF.

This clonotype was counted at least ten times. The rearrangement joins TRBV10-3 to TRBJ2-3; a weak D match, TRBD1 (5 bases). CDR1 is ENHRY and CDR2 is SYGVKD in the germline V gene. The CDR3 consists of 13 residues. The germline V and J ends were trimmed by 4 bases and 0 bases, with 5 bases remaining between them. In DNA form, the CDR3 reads TGTGCCATCAGTGGGGGCAGCACAGATACGCAGTATTTT. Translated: CAISGGSTDTQYF.

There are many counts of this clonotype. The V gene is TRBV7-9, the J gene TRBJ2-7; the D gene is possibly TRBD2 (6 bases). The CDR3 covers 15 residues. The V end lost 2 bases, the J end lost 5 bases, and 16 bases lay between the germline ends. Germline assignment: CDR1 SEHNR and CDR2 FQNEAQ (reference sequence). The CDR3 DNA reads TGTGCCAGCAGCTTATCCGCAGGGACTTCAGACGAGCAGTACTTC. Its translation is CASSLSAGTSDEQYF.

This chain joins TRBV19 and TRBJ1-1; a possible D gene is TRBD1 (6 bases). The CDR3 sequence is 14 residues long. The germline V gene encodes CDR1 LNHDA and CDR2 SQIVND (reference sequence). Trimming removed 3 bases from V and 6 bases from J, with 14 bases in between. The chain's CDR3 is CASSMGHPGPEAFF. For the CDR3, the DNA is TGTGCCAGTAGTATGGGACACCCCGGACCTGAAGCTTTCTTT. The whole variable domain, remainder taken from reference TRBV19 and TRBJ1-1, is DGGITQSPKYLFRKEGQNVTLSCEQNLNHDAMYWYRQDPGQGLRLIYYSQIVNDFQKGDIAEGYSVSREKKESFPLTVTSAQKNPTAFYLCASSMGHPGPEAFFGQGTRLTVV.

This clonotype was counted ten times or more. The CDR3: CASSLSSSNQPQHF. As DNA, the CDR3 is TGTGCCAGCAGTTTGAGCAGCAGCAATCAGCCCCAGCATTTT. The V and J genes are TRBV12-3 or TRBV12-4 and TRBJ1-5; D is undetermined. The CDR3 spans 14 residues. Deletions cut 3 bases from V and 1 base from J, with 7 bases between.

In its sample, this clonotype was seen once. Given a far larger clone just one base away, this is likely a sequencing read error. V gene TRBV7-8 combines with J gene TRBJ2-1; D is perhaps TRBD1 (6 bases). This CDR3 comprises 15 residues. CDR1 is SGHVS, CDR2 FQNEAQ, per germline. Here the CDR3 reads CASSQGTSSYNEQSF. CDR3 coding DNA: TGTGCCAGCAGCCAGGGGACCTCGTCCTACAATGAGCAGTCCTTC.

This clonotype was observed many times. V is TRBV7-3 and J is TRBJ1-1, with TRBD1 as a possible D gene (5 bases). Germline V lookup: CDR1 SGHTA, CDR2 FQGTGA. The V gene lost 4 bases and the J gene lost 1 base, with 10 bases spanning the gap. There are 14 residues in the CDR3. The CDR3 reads CASSSRGGNTEAFF. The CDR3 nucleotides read TGTGCCAGCAGCTCACGGGGGGGGAACACTGAAGCTTTCTTT. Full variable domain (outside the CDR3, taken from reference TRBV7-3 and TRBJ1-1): GAGVSQTPSNKVTEKGKYVELRCDPISGHTALYWYRQSLGQGPEFLIYFQGTGAADDSGLPNDRFFAVRPEGSVSTLKIQRTERGDSAVYLCASSSRGGNTEAFFGQGTRLTVV.

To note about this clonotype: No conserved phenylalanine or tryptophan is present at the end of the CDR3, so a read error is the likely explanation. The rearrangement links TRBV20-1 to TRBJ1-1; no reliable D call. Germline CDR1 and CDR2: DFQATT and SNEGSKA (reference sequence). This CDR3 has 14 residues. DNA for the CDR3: TGCGGTGCTAAGTCCTTGGACGTGAACACTGAAGCTTTCCTT. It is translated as CGAKSLDVNTEAFL.

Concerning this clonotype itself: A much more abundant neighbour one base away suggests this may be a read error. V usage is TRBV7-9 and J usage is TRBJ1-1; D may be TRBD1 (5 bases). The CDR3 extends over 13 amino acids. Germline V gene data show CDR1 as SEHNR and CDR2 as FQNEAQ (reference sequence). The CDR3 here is CASSLEGNAEAFF. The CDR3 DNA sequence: TGTGCCAGCAGCTTAGAGGGGAACGCTGAAGCTTTCTTT.

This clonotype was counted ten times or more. The CDR3 nucleotides read TGCGCCAGCAGCTTGGAGCGGACAGGGACCACTGAAGCTTTCTTT. This encodes CASSLERTGTTEAFF. V is TRBV5-1 and J is TRBJ1-1; TRBD1 agrees at 8 bases. The CDR3 runs 15 residues. V lost 0 bases to trimming and J lost 4 bases; unmatched junction nucleotides: 5. CDR1 and CDR2 from the germline V gene are SGHRS and YFSETQ.

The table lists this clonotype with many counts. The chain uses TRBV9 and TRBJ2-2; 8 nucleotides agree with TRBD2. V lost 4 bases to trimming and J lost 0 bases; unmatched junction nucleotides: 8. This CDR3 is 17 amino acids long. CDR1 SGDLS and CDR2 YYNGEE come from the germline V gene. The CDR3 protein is CASSLRGGTANTGELFF. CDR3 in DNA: TGTGCCAGCAGCCTTCGGGGGGGGACGGCGAACACCGGGGAGCTGTTTTTT.

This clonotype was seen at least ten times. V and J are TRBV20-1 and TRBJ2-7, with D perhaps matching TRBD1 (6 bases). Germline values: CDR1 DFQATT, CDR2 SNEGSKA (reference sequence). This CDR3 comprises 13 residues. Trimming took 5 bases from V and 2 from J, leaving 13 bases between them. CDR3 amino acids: CSAQGSSTYEQYF. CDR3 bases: TGCAGTGCTCAGGGGTCGAGTACCTACGAGCAGTACTTC.

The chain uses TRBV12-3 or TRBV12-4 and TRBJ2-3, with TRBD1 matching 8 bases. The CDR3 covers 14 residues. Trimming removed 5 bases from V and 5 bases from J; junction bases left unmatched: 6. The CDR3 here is CASSPGQDLDTQYF. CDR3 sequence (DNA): TGTGCCAGCAGTCCGGGACAGGATCTAGATACGCAGTATTTT.

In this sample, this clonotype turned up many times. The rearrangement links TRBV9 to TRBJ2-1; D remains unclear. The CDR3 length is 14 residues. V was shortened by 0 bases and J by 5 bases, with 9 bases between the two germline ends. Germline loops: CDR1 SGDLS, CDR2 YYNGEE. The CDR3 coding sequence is TGTGCCAGCAGCGTAGGTGCAGCAAACAATGAGCAGTTCTTC. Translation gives CASSVGAANNEQFF.

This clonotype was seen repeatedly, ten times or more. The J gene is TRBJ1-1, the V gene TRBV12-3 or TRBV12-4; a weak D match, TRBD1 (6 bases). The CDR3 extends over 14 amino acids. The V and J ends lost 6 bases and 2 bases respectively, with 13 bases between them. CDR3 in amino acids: CASSPQGSNTEAFF. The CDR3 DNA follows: TGTGCCAGCAGCCCACAGGGTAGCAACACTGAAGCTTTCTTT.

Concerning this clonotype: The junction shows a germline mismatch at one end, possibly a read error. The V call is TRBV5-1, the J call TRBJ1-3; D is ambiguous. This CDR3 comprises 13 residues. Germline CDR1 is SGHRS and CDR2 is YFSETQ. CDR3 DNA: TGCACCAGCAGCTTGGAAAGTGGAAACACCATATATTTT. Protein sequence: CTSSLESGNTIYF.

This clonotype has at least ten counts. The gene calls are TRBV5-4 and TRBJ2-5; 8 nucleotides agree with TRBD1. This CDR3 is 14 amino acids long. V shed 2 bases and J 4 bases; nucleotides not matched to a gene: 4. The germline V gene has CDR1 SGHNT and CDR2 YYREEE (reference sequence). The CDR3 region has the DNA TGTGCCAGCAGCTTCCGGGACAGGCCAGAGACCCAGTACTTC. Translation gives CASSFRDRPETQYF.